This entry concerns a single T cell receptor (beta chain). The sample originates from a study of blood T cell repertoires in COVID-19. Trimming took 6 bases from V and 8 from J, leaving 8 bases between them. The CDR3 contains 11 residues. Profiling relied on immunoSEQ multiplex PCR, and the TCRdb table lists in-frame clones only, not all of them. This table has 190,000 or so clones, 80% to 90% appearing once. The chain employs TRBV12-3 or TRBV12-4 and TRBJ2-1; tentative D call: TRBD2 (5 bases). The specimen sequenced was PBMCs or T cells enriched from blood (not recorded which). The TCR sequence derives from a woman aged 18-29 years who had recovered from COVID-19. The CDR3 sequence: CASRLAHEQFF. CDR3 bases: TGTGCCAGCAGGCTAGCTCATGAGCAGTTCTTC.